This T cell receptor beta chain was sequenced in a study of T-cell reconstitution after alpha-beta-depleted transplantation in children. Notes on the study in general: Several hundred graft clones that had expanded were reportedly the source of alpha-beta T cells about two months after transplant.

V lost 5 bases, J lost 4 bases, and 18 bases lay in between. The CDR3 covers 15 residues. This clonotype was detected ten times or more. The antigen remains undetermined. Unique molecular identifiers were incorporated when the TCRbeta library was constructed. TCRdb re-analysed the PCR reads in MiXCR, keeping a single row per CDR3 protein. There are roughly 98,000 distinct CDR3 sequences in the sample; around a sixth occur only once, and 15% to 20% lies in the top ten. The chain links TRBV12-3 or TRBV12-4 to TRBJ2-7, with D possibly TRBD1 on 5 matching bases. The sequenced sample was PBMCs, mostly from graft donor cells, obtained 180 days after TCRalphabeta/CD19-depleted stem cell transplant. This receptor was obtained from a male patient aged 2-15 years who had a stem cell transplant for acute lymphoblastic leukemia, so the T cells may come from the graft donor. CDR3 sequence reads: CASSPDSFELYEQYF. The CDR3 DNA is TGTGCCAGCAGTCCCGACAGCTTCGAATTGTACGAGCAGTACTTC.